The clone carrying this T cell receptor beta chain was counted between two and nine times. Its antigen remains unidentified. Cycle 7 day 1, cycle 4 day 1, and baseline were the timepoints at which blood was sampled. This record comes from a study of OX40 agonist ivuxolimab in advanced cancers. Across the whole study: Eligibility rules accepted prior anti-PD-1, anti-PD-L1 or anti-CTLA-4 therapy, and 40% had some.

Trimming removed 7 bases at V and 8 bases at J, with 9 bases between. Per germline, CDR1 LNHDA and CDR2 SQIVND (reference sequence). This CDR3 contains 11 residues. Study findings and constraints: Researchers did not establish what antigens the expanded peripheral T cells target.

The protocol was immunoSEQ multiplex PCR, while the TCRdb copy is restricted to in-frame clones and leaves out a portion. Counted here are some 8,000 clones, around 86% occurring once; the ten biggest clones make up approximately 2%. This TCR was recovered from an adult with an advanced solid tumor such as melanoma, head and neck, liver or kidney cancer. The material sequenced was CD4+ or CD8+ T cells sorted from blood, taken in a trial of the OX40 agonist ivuxolimab. This chain uses TRBV19 with TRBJ2-1, with no clear D. This CDR3 is CASTSLDEQFF. In DNA, the CDR3 is TGTGCCAGTACATCCCTCGATGAGCAGTTCTTC.